This T cell receptor beta chain was found in a study of blood T cell repertoires in COVID-19 (dated by TCRdb to 2018 to 2020). General notes on the study: Collaborator samples came from the United States, Italy and Spain and covered acute and convalescent phases of COVID-19. A freely available public database, intended as a resource for researchers studying the immune response to SARS-CoV-2, is where the repertoires were released. The sample metadata nearly always contained a de-identified subject ID, COVID-19 status, age in years and sex. Where available, HLA class I and class II types were obtained from metadata supplied by the sample provider rather than from assay-based typing. Samples were obtained from the ongoing ImmuneRACE study (first 160 participants) and from some 1,200 subjects provided by 6 global collaborators. Deeply sampled blood TCRbeta repertoires from subjects exposed to, actively infected with, or recovered from COVID-19 were included in the dataset. The prospective study material was composed of cDNA or gDNA derived from T cells, B-cell-depleted T cells, or PBMCs. Here is what the overall study found, with its caveats: The quantity of clinical and demographic metadata differed by source and by participant and was supplied without curation.

A word on this clone: The target of this receptor is not known. Nothing much larger sits one base from this clone, and base qualities are not available.

The CDR3 has 16 amino acids, counting the end cysteine and phenylalanine. CDR3 DNA only is kept here, 48 bases in frame from base 1. CDR1 is given as MDHEN and CDR2 as SYDVKM, both from the germline V gene. The V end gives up 7 bases and the J end 4 bases, leaving 10 bases in the junction not matched to a gene. Collaborating institutions collected whole blood in K2EDTA tubes following their own protocols. Collaborator samples were shipped for TCRbeta analysis as frozen whole blood, isolated PBMCs, or DNA extracted from either sample type. TCRbeta CDR3 regions were amplified from genomic DNA by means of the immunoSEQ Assay, a bias-controlled multiplex PCR. Turning to the authors' computational methods: The number of nucleated cells in each sample was estimated from the amplification of reference gene primers within the assay. Sequence reads were collapsed and filtered to measure the absolute abundance of every unique TCRbeta CDR3 rearrangement. For each sample, productive Simpson clonality was calculated as the square root of Simpson's diversity index over productive rearrangements. What TCRdb holds here is the immuneACCESS table cut down to in-frame rearrangements. Part of the clones is not present; checked against another copy, under half of the missing clones reflect an unresolved V gene, and the others are unexplained. V, J and clone size are those of that table, while D and trimming were read from the DNA. The table for this sample lists 250,000 to 350,000 clones; about 91% of them were counted only once. The ten largest clones capture approximately 12% of the sample.

Sequenced input: peripheral blood. The sequence links TRBV28 to TRBJ1-5; TRBD1 agrees with 10 junctional bases. The TCR was taken from a woman aged 55-70 years with acute or convalescent COVID-19. The CDR3 amino acid sequence is: CASKSGTGVGNQPQHF. The DNA sequence is given as TGTGCCAGCAAGTCCGGGACAGGGGTCGGAAATCAGCCCCAGCATTTT.